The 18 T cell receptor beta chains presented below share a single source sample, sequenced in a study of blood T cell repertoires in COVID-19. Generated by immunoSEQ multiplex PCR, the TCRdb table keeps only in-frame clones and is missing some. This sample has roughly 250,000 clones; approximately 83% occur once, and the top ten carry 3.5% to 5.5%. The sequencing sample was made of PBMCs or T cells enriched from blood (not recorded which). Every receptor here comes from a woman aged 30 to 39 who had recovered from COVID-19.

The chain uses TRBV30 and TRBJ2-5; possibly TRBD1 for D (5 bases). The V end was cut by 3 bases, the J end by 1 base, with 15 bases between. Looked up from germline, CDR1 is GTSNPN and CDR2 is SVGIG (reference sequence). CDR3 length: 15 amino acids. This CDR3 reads CAWSQKKGLQETQYF. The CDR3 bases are TGTGCCTGGAGCCAAAAGAAGGGGCTCCAAGAGACCCAGTACTTC. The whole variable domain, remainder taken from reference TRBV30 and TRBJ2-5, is SQTIHQWPATLVQPVGSPLSLECTVEGTSNPNLYWYRQAAGRGLQLLFYSVGIGQISSEVPQNLSASRPQDRQFILSSKKLLLSDSGFYLCAWSQKKGLQETQYFGPGTRLLVL.

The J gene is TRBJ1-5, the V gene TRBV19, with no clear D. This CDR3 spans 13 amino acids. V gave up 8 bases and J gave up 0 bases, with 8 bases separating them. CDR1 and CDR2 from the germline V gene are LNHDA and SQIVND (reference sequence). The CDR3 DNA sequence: TGTGCCAGTGCGGGGTATAGCAATCAGCCCCAGCATTTT. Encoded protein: CASAGYSNQPQHF.

CDR3 region: CAISEPDRGWTEAFF. CDR3 nucleotide sequence: TGTGCCATCAGTGAGCCGGACAGGGGTTGGACTGAAGCTTTCTTT. The V gene is TRBV10-3, the J gene TRBJ1-1, with 9 bases that match TRBD1. The germline gives CDR1 ENHRY, CDR2 SYGVKD. V lost 2 bases to trimming and J lost 5 bases; unmatched junction nucleotides: 6. There are 15 residues in the CDR3.

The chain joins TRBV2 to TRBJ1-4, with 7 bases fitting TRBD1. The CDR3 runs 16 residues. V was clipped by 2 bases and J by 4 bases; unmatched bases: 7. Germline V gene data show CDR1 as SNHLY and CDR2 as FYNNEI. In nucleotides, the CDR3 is TGTGCCAGCAGTGAAATAGGGGGACAGCTTAATGAAAAACTGTTTTTT. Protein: CASSEIGGQLNEKLFF.

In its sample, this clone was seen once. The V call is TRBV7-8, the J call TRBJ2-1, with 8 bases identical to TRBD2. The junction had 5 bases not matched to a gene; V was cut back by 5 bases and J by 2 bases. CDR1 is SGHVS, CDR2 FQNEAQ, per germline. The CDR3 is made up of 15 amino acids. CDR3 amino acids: CASSLKRGTYNEQFF. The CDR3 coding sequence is TGTGCCAGCAGCCTAAAGCGGGGGACCTACAATGAGCAGTTCTTC.

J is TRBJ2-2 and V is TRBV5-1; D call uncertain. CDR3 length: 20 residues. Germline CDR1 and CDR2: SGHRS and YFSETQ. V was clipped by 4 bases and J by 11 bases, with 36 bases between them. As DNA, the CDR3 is TGCGCCAGCAGCGACCGCCCTTCCCCGAGGCGGCCGCTGTCCCGCGGAGAGCTGTTTTTT. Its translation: CASSDRPSPRRPLSRGELFF.

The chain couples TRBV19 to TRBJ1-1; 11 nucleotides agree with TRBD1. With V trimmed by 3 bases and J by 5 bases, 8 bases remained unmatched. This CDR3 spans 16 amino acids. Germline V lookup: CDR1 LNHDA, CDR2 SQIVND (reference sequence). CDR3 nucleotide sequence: TGTGCCAGTAGTATCCGGACAGGGGGCTTATATACTGAAGCTTTCTTT. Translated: CASSIRTGGLYTEAFF.

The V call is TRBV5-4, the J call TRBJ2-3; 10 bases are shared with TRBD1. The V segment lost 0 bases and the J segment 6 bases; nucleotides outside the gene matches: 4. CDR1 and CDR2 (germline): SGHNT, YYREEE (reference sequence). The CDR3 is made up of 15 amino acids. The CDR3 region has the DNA TGTGCCAGCAGCTTGGAGGGACAGGGGAAGGATACGCAGTATTTT. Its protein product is CASSLEGQGKDTQYF.

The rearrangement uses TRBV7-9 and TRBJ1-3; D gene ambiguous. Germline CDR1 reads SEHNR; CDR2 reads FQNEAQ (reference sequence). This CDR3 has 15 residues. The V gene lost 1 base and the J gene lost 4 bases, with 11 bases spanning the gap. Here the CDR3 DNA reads TGTGCCAGCAGCTTAGGCAGAACAAAAGGAAACACCATATATTTT. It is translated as CASSLGRTKGNTIYF.

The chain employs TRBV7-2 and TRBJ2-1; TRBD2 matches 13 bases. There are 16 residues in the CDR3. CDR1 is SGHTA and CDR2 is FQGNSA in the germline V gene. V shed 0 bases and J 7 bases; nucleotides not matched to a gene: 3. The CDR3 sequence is CASSLALTSGRNEQFF. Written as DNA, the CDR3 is TGTGCCAGCAGCTTAGCGCTGACTAGCGGGAGGAATGAGCAGTTCTTC.

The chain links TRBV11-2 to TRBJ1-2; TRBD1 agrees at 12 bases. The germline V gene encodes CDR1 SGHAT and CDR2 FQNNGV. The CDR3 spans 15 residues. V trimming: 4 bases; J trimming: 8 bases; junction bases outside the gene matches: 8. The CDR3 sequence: CASSSWDRGPGGYTF. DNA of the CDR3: TGTGCCAGCAGCTCGTGGGACAGGGGGCCGGGCGGCTACACCTTC.

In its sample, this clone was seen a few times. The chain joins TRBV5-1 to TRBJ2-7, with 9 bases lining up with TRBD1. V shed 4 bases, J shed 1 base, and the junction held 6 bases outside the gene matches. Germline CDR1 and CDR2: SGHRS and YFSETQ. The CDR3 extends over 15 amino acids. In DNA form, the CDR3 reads TGCGCCAGCAGCCCGGACAGGGGATTATCCTACGAGCAGTACTTC. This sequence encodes CASSPDRGLSYEQYF.

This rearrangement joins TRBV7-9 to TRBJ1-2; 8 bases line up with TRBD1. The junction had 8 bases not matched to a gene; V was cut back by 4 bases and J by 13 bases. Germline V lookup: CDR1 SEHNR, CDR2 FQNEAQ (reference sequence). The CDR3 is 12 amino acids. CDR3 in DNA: TGTGCCAGCAGCTCCAAGGACAGGGCAGCCACCTTC. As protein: CASSSKDRAATF.

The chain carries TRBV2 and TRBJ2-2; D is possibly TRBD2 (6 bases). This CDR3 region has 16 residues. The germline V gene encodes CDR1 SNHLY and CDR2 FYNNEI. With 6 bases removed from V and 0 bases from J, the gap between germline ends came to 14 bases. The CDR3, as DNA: TGTGCCAGCAGCCGGGACTCTACATCGAACACCGGGGAGCTGTTTTTT. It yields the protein CASSRDSTSNTGELFF. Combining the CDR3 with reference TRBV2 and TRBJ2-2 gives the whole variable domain EPEVTQTPSHQVTQMGQEVILRCVPISNHLYFYWYRQILGQKVEFLVSFYNNEISEKSEIFDDQFSVERPDGSNFTLKIRSTKLEDSAMYFCASSRDSTSNTGELFFGEGSRLTVL.

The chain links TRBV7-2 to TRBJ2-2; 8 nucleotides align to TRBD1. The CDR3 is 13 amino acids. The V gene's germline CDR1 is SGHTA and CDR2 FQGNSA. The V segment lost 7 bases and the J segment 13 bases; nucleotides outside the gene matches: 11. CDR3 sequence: CASTFRGRRGLFF. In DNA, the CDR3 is TGTGCCAGCACTTTCAGGGGGCGCAGGGGGCTGTTTTTT.

CDR3 nucleotide sequence: TGTGCCAGTATTCCGGGACAGATTTATAATTCACCCCTCCACTTT. It is translated as CASIPGQIYNSPLHF. The chain carries TRBV6-5 and TRBJ1-6; 7 positions match TRBD1. J was trimmed by 4 bases and V by 9 bases; bases with no gene match: 9. CDR1 MNHEY and CDR2 SVGAGI come from the germline V gene. The CDR3 is 15 amino acids.

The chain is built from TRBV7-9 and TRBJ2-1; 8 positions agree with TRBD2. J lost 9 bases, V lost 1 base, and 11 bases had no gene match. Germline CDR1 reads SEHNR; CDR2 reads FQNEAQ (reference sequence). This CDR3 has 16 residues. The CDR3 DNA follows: TGTGCCAGCAGCTTAGGTGGGACTAGGGACCCGAGTGAGCAGTTCTTC. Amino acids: CASSLGGTRDPSEQFF.

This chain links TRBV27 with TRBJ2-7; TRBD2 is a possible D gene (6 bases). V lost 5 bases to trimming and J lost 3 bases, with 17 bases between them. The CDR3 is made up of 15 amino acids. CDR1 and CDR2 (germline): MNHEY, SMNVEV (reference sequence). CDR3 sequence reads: CASSPTRLVGYEQYF. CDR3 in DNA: TGTGCCAGCAGTCCGACAAGACTAGTCGGCTACGAGCAGTACTTC.